This is a list of T cell receptor beta chains from one sample in a study of a mutant IDH1 vaccine in newly diagnosed glioma. TCRdb's table, derived via immunoSEQ multiplex PCR, lists solely in-frame clones and lacks some. The table has some 95,000 clones, around three quarters seen once; the top ten hold over 6.5%. This material consisted of PBMCs, taken from a glioma patient treated with radiotherapy, temozolomide or both. All receptors come from a man aged 35 to 55 with glioma. CDR3s include the opening cysteine and the closing phenylalanine or tryptophan. Each record gives: clone size, V gene, D gene, J gene, CDR3 DNA, CDR3 protein. D genes are given only for firm matches. Where a row states a size, it is once, few, many or the class of an expanded clone; other rows omit it.

>-|TRBV25-1|-|TRBJ2-3
TGTGCCAGCAGTGCCCTAGGTAGCGAAGATACGCAGTATTTT
CASSALGSEDTQYF
>-|TRBV18|TRBD1|TRBJ2-7
TGTGCCAGCTCGGCAGGGACAGGGGGCACCTACGAGCAGTACTTC
CASSAGTGGTYEQYF
>once|TRBV5-1|-|TRBJ2-3
TGCGCCAGCAGCCCCGGGACGGCCGCCACCACAGATACGCAGTATTTT
CASSPGTAATTDTQYF
>once|TRBV4-3|-|TRBJ1-2
TGCGCCAGCAGCCAATTCTCTTCTAACTATGGCTACACCTTC
CASSQFSSNYGYTF
>once|TRBV10-3|-|TRBJ2-3
TGTGCCATCACACCCACTAGCACAGATACGCAGTATTTT
CAITPTSTDTQYF
>once|TRBV7-9|-|TRBJ2-5
TGTGCCAGCAGCTTAGCCCGGACTCTCCAAGAGACCCAGTACTTC
CASSLARTLQETQYF
>few|TRBV9|-|TRBJ1-1
TGTGCCAGCAGCCCCCGACAGAACACTGAAGCTTTCTTT
CASSPRQNTEAFF
>-|TRBV6-6|-|TRBJ2-1
TGTGCCAGCAGTTACGCCGAGACTAGGATCTACAATGAGCAGTTCTTC
CASSYAETRIYNEQFF
>once|TRBV4-3|-|TRBJ2-7
TGCGCCAGCAGCGAGGCAGTCTCCTACGAGCAGTACTTC
CASSEAVSYEQYF
>-|TRBV18|-|TRBJ1-5
TGTGCCAGCTCACCACAGCTCTCCCAAGATCAGCCCCAGCATTTT
CASSPQLSQDQPQHF
>-|TRBV5-1|-|TRBJ1-1
TGCGCCAGCAGCAAACGAGGGGCGCCCACTGAAGCTTTCTTT
CASSKRGAPTEAFF
>-|TRBV5-6|TRBD2|TRBJ2-7
TGTGCCAGCAGCTTGGGGTGGGGAGGGTACGAGCAGTACTTC
CASSLGWGGYEQYF
>-|TRBV5-1|-|TRBJ2-1
TGCGCCAGCAGCTTGGGATCTTACAATGAGCAGTTCTTC
CASSLGSYNEQFF
>-|TRBV5-4|-|TRBJ1-6
TGTGCCAGCAGCGGTGGGGACCGATCCCCCGGGTCACCCCTCCACTTT
CASSGGDRSPGSPLHF
>once|TRBV7-2|-|TRBJ2-3
TGTGCCAGCAGCTTCGAGGTAGATACGCAGTATTTT
CASSFEVDTQYF
>-|TRBV25-1|TRBD2|TRBJ2-5
TGTGCCAGCAGTGATGCGGGGGGCTGGGAGACCCAGTACTTC
CASSDAGGWETQYF
>-|TRBV7-2|-|TRBJ1-4
TGTGCCAGCGCCTTAGGGCAAGCAACGAATGAAAAACTGTTTTTT
CASALGQATNEKLFF
>-|TRBV19|-|TRBJ2-5
TGTGCCACCACCCCCGGACGGCTGTACCAAGAGACCCAGTACTTC
CATTPGRLYQETQYF
>-|TRBV23-1|-|TRBJ2-1
TGCGCCAGCAGTCAGGGAATTACCTTAGGGCAGTTCTTC
CASSQGITLGQFF
>-|TRBV5-5|-|TRBJ1-2
TGTGCCAGCAGCGGAACAGGGACCTATGGCTACACCTTC
CASSGTGTYGYTF
>-|TRBV19|TRBD1|TRBJ1-4
TGTGCCAGTAGTCCCGGACAGGGGTCAACTAATGAAAAACTGTTTTTT
CASSPGQGSTNEKLFF
>-|TRBV2|-|TRBJ2-2
TGTGCCAGCAGCGTACAGAATTCGAACACCGGGGAGCTGTTTTTT
CASSVQNSNTGELFF
>few|TRBV9|-|TRBJ1-1
TGTGCCAGCAGCCAACGGGAGGGAGGGAGCACTGAAGCTTTCTTT
CASSQREGGSTEAFF
>-|TRBV18|-|TRBJ2-1
TGTGCCAGCTCACCGGCGGGCTCCGGGTACAATGAGCAGTTCTTC
CASSPAGSGYNEQFF
>once|TRBV6-1|-|TRBJ2-5
TGTGCCAGCAGTGAGTCTGAGACCCAGTACTTC
CASSESETQYF
>-|TRBV7-2|-|TRBJ1-3
TGTGCCAGCAGCTCAGAGGGGCCGGTTGGAAACACCATATATTTT
CASSSEGPVGNTIYF
>once|TRBV6-6|-|TRBJ2-1
TGTGCCAGCAGTGATCGCGGTAGCTCCTACAATGAGCAGTTCTTC
CASSDRGSSYNEQFF
>-|TRBV11-2|-|TRBJ2-2
TGTGCCAGCAGCCACTGGAGGGCCAACACCGGGGAGCTGTTTTTT
CASSHWRANTGELFF
>-|TRBV25-1|TRBD2|TRBJ2-3
TGTGCCAGCAGTGAATCCACTAGCGGGGGGGCAGGTACGCAGTATTTT
CASSESTSGGAGTQYF